This T cell receptor (beta chain) was recovered during a study of CD8 T cells in ankylosing spondylitis. Overall study results and limits: Within ankylosing spondylitis blood, a TCR beta motif made up of roughly eight highly homologous variants appeared to be characteristic.

From the 5' RACE reads, TCRdb called clonotypes with MiXCR, one entry per CDR3 protein. The sample lists about 460,000 distinct CDR3 sequences, roughly 5% occurring once. Many counts were recorded for this clonotype. What it recognizes is unknown. V lost 1 base and J lost 2, with 9 bases in between. CDR3 length: 15 residues. Germline V gene data show CDR1 as SGHRS and CDR2 as YFSETQ. The J gene is TRBJ2-2, the V gene TRBV5-1; D not certain. Sequenced input: blood, either unsorted or a sorted T cell fraction (not recorded which). This TCR derives from a male donor with ankylosing spondylitis. CDR3 region: CASSLRPTNTGELFF. The CDR3 coding sequence is TGCGCCAGCAGCTTGCGGCCCACCAACACCGGGGAGCTGTTTTTT. Full variable domain (outside the CDR3, taken from reference TRBV5-1 and TRBJ2-2): KAGVTQTPRYLIKTRGQQVTLSCSPISGHRSVSWYQQTPGQGLQFLFEYFSETQRNKGNFPGRFSGRQFSNSRSEMNVSTLELGDSALYLCASSLRPTNTGELFFGEGSRLTVL.